Listed here are 12 T cell receptor beta chains from one sample, sequenced in a study of blood T cell repertoires in COVID-19. Sequenced by immunoSEQ multiplex PCR; TCRdb stores in-frame clones only, minus some. The data show almost 85,000 clones, with around 83% seen just once and less than 40% held by the top ten. The specimen was peripheral blood. The receptors come from a man at least 80 years old with active or convalescent COVID-19.

The CDR3, as DNA: TGTGCCAGCAGTTCGGCGATAGCGGGGTCGTACAATGAGCAGTTCTTC. Translating gives CASSSAIAGSYNEQFF. The V call is TRBV28, the J call TRBJ2-1; 8 bases are a match to TRBD2. Trimming took 4 bases from V and 4 from J; bases not matched to a gene: 9. The CDR3 has 16 amino acids. CDR1 is MDHEN, CDR2 SYDVKM, per germline.

This chain joins TRBV27 and TRBJ1-1; the D is unclear. The germline V gene has CDR1 MNHEY and CDR2 SMNVEV (reference sequence). CDR3 length: 14 residues. V was cut by 1 base and J by 2 bases, with 8 bases left in between. CDR3 nucleotide sequence: TGTGCCAGCAGTTTATGGGCTTCTAACACTGAAGCTTTCTTT. Protein: CASSLWASNTEAFF.

The chain has TRBV30 and TRBJ2-2; maybe TRBD2 (7 bases). Germline V CDR1 and CDR2: GTSNPN, SVGIG (reference sequence). The CDR3 has 13 residues. The ends were cut back, 2 bases at V and 7 bases at J, with 11 bases in the middle. CDR3 in amino acids: CAWSHRGGGELFF. The CDR3 DNA reads as TGTGCCTGGAGTCATAGGGGGGGCGGGGAGCTGTTTTTT.

V is TRBV30 and J is TRBJ1-5; no definite D call. CDR3 length: 13 amino acids. Trimming took off 1 base at V and 3 bases at J, with 7 bases between the two ends. Germline V lookup: CDR1 GTSNPN, CDR2 SVGIG (reference sequence). Written as DNA, the CDR3 is TGTGCCTGGAGTGGAGGGAACAATCAGCCCCAGCATTTT. This codes for CAWSGGNNQPQHF. The full variable domain, in which reference TRBV30 and TRBJ1-5 provide the parts outside the CDR3, is SQTIHQWPATLVQPVGSPLSLECTVEGTSNPNLYWYRQAAGRGLQLLFYSVGIGQISSEVPQNLSASRPQDRQFILSSKKLLLSDSGFYLCAWSGGNNQPQHFGDGTRLSIL.

A word on this clone: The same CDR3 is also encoded by other DNA sequences in this sample. This chain uses TRBV5-1 with TRBJ2-2; D not resolved. Germline CDR1 reads SGHRS; CDR2 reads YFSETQ. The length of the CDR3 is 14 residues. Trimming pared 0 bases from V and 2 bases from J, leaving 5 bases between. CDR3 nucleotides: TGCGCCAGCAGCTTGGACTCTAACACCGGGGAGCTGTTTTTT. As protein: CASSLDSNTGELFF.

This sequence joins TRBV4-1 and TRBJ2-5, with 7 bases that match TRBD2. Looked up from germline, CDR1 is MGHRA and CDR2 is YSYEKL. The CDR3 extends over 14 amino acids. J gave up 0 bases and V 4 bases, and 2 bases lay outside the gene matches. The CDR3 DNA follows: TGCGCCAGCAGCCCCCTAGCGGACCAAGAGACCCAGTACTTC. It specifies CASSPLADQETQYF.

The chain employs TRBV6-5 and TRBJ2-7; 7 bases line up with TRBD1. Germline CDR1 reads MNHEY; CDR2 reads SVGAGI. Trimming at V came to 2 bases and at J to 2 bases, leaving 0 bases not matched to a gene. This CDR3 region has 13 residues. The CDR3 region is CASSYDRAYEQYF. The CDR3 DNA sequence: TGTGCCAGCAGTTACGACAGGGCCTACGAGCAGTACTTC.

The CDR3 DNA reads as TGTGCCAGTAGTATGGGGCGCAATGAGCAGTTCTTC. Translated, it gives CASSMGRNEQFF. This chain uses TRBV19 with TRBJ2-1, with D tentatively TRBD1 (5 bases). The germline V and J ends were trimmed by 3 bases and 6 bases, with 6 bases remaining between them. CDR1 and CDR2 from the germline V gene are LNHDA and SQIVND (reference sequence). The CDR3 is 12 amino acids.

The rearrangement links TRBV5-1 to TRBJ1-2; D unclear. The ends were cut back, 1 base at V and 4 bases at J, with 14 bases in the middle. CDR3 size: 15 residues. CDR1 is SGHRS, CDR2 YFSETQ, per germline. Written as DNA, the CDR3 is TGCGCCAGCAGCTTGAGGACTGAAGATAGCTATGGCTACACCTTC. Translating gives CASSLRTEDSYGYTF.

The CDR3 spells CASRTSGSRSYNEQFF. The CDR3 DNA reads as TGTGCCAGCAGGACTAGCGGGAGTAGGTCCTACAATGAGCAGTTCTTC. The chain uses TRBV28 and TRBJ2-1; 12 nucleotides line up with TRBD2. Germline lookup yields CDR1 MDHEN and CDR2 SYDVKM. This CDR3 spans 16 amino acids. Unmatched junction bases numbered 4, after V lost 6 bases and J lost 1 base.

The V gene is TRBV6-2 or TRBV6-3, the J gene TRBJ2-2; D is ambiguous. CDR3 length equals 16 residues. From germline, CDR1 is MNHEY and CDR2 SVGEGT. V shed 5 bases and J shed 1 base, with 14 bases lying between them. In nucleotides, the CDR3 is TGTGCCAGCAGTCTCGATCAGGTGGGGAACACCGGGGAGCTGTTTTTT. It codes for CASSLDQVGNTGELFF.

V gene TRBV7-3 combines with J gene TRBJ1-5; no clear D. Germline values: CDR1 SGHTA, CDR2 FQGTGA. CDR3 length: 15 amino acids. V lost 0 bases to trimming and J lost 4 bases, with 10 bases between them. CDR3 in amino acids: CASSLTWALNQPQHF. The CDR3 DNA is TGTGCCAGCAGCTTAACTTGGGCGCTAAATCAGCCCCAGCATTTT.